The entry below describes one T cell receptor (beta chain). The data were obtained in a study of Ad26.COV2.S vaccination and SARS-CoV-2 variants. Treatment reported: some 20 received Ad26.COV2.S at low or high dose, single or two shots; 5 received placebo; per-sample allocation not given. Repertoires come from day 63 after the first vaccine or placebo injection. Libraries were prepared by immunoSEQ multiplex PCR; TCRdb keeps only in-frame clonotypes and omits some of them. The sample holds approximately 400,000 clones, roughly four fifths seen once. The origin of this receptor is a person between 18 and 59 years old who received the Ad26.COV2.S COVID-19 vaccine or a placebo. The sequencing here drew on peripheral blood, taken in a trial of Ad26.COV2.S vaccine versus placebo.

As DNA, the CDR3 is TGTGCCAGCAGTTACGTCGGGGTTTGGCAGCCCCAGCATTTT. It translates to CASSYVGVWQPQHF. This chain joins TRBV6-5 and TRBJ1-5, with no clear D. Trimming removed 2 bases from V and 7 bases from J, with 12 bases in between. The CDR3 has 14 amino acids. Germline V CDR1 and CDR2: MNHEY, SVGAGI.